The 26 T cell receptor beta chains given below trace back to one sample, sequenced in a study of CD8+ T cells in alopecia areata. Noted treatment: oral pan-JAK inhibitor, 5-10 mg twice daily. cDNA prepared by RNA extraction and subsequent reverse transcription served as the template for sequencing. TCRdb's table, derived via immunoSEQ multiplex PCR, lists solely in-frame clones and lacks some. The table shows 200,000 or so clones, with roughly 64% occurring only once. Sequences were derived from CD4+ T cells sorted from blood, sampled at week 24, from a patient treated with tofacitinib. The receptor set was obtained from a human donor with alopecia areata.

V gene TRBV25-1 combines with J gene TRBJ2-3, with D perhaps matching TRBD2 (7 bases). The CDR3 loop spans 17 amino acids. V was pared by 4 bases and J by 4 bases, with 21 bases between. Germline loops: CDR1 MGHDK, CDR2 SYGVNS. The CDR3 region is CASSVLGGGMGADTQYF. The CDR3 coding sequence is TGTGCCAGCAGTGTGTTGGGAGGGGGGATGGGGGCAGATACGCAGTATTTT.

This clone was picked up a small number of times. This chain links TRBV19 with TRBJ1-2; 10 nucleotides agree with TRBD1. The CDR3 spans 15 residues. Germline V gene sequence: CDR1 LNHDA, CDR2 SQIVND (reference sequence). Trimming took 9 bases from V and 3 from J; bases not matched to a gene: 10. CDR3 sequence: CASRPIGQGDYGYTF. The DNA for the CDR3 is TGTGCCAGCCGCCCGATCGGACAGGGGGACTATGGCTACACCTTC. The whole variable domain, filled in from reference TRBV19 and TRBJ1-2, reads DGGITQSPKYLFRKEGQNVTLSCEQNLNHDAMYWYRQDPGQGLRLIYYSQIVNDFQKGDIAEGYSVSREKKESFPLTVTSAQKNPTAFYLCASRPIGQGDYGYTFGSGTRLTVV.

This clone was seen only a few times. For the CDR3, the DNA is TGCGCCAGCAGCTTGGAATCAGGGCGGTCTGGCTACACCTTC. Its translation is CASSLESGRSGYTF. The chain couples TRBV5-1 to TRBJ1-2; the D gene is possibly TRBD1 (5 bases). Germline assignment: CDR1 SGHRS and CDR2 YFSETQ. The CDR3 runs to 14 residues. Trimming cost V 0 bases and J 7 bases, with 13 bases left between them.

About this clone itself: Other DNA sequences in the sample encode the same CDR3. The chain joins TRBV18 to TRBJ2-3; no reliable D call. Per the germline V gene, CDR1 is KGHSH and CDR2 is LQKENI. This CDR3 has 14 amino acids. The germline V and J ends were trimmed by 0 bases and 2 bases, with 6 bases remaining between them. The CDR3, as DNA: TGTGCCAGCTCACCACCGGCCTCCACAGATACGCAGTATTTT. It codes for CASSPPASTDTQYF.

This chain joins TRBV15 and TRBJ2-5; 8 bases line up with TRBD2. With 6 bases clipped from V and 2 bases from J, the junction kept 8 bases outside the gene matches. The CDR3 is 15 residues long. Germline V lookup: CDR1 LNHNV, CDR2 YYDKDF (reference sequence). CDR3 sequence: CATRPTSGGQETQYF. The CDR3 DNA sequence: TGTGCCACCAGGCCGACAAGCGGGGGACAAGAGACCCAGTACTTC.

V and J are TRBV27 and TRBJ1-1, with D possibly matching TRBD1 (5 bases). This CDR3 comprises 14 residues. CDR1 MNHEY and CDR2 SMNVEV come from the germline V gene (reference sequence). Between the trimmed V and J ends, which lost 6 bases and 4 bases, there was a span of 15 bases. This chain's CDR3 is CASREGLVSTEAFF. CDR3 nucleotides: TGTGCCAGCAGGGAGGGGTTGGTGAGCACTGAAGCTTTCTTT.

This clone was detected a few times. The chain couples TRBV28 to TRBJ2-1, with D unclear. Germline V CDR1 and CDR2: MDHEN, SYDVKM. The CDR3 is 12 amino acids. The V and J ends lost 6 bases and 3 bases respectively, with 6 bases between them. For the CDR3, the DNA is TGTGCCAGCAGGGCCGGCTACAATGAGCAGTTCTTC. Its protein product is CASRAGYNEQFF.

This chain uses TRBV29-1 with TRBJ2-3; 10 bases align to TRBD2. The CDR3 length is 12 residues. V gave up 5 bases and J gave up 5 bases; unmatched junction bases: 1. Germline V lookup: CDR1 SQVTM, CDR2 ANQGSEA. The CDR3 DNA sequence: TGCAGCGTTATAGCGGGAGGAGATACGCAGTATTTT. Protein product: CSVIAGGDTQYF.

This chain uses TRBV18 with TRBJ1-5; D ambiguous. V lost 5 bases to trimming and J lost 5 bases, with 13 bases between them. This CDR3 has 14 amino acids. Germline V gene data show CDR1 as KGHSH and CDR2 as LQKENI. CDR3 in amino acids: CASSSEGVDQPQHF. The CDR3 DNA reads TGTGCCAGCTCATCAGAAGGAGTAGATCAGCCCCAGCATTTT.

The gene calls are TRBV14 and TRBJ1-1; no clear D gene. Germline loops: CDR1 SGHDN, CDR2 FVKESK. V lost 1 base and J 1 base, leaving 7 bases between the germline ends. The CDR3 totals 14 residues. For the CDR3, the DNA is TGTGCCAGCAGCCAAGTAGTCGGGAACACTGAAGCTTTCTTT. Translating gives CASSQVVGNTEAFF.

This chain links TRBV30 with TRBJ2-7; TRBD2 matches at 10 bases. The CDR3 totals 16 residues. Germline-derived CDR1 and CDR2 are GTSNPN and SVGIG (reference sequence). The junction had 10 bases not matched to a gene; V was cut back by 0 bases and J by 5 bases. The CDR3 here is CAWSVRFSGRLHEQYF. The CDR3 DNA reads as TGTGCCTGGAGTGTACGGTTTAGCGGGAGGCTACACGAGCAGTACTTC.

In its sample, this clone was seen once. CDR3 nucleotides: TGTGCCAGCAGCGGCACAGGGAAAGGGGCTGGATATGGCTACACCTTC. Amino acids: CASSGTGKGAGYGYTF. The chain uses TRBV9 and TRBJ1-2; the D gene is possibly TRBD1 (6 bases). The germline V gene has CDR1 SGDLS and CDR2 YYNGEE. The V end was cut by 3 bases, the J end by 5 bases, with 20 bases between. The CDR3 spans 16 residues.

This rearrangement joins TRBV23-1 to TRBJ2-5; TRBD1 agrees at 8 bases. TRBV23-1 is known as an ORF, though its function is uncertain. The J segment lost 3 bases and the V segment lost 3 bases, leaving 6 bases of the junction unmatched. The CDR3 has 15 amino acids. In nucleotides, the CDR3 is TGCGCCAGCAGTCATCCGGACAGGGATGAAGAGACCCAGTACTTC. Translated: CASSHPDRDEETQYF.

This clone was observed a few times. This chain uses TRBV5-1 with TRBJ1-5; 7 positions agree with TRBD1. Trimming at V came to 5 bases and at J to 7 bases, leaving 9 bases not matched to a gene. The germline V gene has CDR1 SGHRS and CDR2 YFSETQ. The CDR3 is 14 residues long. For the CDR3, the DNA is TGCGCCAGCAGTTCCACTACAGGGGACCAGCCCCAGCATTTT. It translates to CASSSTTGDQPQHF.

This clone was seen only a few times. The CDR3 DNA reads as TGCAGCGTTGATACCTCGACAGGGGAAAACTATGGCTACACCTTC. Translating gives CSVDTSTGENYGYTF. The chain uses TRBV29-1 and TRBJ1-2; 8 bases are a match to TRBD1. Germline V gives CDR1 SQVTM, CDR2 ANQGSEA. Trimming at V came to 3 bases and at J to 2 bases, leaving 8 bases not matched to a gene. The CDR3 is 15 amino acids.

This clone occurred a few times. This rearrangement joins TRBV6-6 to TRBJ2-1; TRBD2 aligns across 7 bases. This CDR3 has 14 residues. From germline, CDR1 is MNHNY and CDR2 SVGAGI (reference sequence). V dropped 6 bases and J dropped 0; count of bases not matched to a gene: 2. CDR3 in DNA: TGTGCCAGCAGGGGAGGGAGCTCCTACAATGAGCAGTTCTTC. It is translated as CASRGGSSYNEQFF.

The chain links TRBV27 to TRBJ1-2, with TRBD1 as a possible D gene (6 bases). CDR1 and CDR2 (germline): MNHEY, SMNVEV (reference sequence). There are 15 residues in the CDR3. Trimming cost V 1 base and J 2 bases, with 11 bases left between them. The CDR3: CASSLYRDQNYGYTF. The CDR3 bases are TGTGCCAGCAGTTTATACAGGGACCAAAACTATGGCTACACCTTC.

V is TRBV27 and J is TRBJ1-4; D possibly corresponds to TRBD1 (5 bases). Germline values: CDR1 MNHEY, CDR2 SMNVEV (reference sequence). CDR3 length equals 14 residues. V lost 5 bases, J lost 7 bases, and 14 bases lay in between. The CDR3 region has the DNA TGTGCCAGCAGTCCCGGGAGGGGAGGTGAAAAACTGTTTTTT. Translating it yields CASSPGRGGEKLFF. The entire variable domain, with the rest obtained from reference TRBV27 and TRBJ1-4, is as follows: EAQVTQNPRYLITVTGKKLTVTCSQNMNHEYMSWYRQDPGLGLRQIYYSMNVEVTDKGDVPEGYKVSRKEKRNFPLILESPSPNQTSLYFCASSPGRGGEKLFFGSGTQLSVL.

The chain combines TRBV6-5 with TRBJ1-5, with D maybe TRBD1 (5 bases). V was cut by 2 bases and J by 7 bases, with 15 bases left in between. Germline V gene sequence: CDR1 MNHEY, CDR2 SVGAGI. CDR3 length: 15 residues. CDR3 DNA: TGTGCCAGCAGTTACAATATTCGGGGCGGGCAGCCCCAGCATTTT. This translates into CASSYNIRGGQPQHF.

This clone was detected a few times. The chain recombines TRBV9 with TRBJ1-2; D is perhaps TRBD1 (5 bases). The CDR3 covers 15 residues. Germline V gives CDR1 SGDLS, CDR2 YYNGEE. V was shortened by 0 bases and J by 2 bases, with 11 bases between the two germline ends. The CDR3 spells CASSVVGDANYGYTF. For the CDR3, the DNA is TGTGCCAGCAGCGTAGTCGGGGACGCGAACTATGGCTACACCTTC.

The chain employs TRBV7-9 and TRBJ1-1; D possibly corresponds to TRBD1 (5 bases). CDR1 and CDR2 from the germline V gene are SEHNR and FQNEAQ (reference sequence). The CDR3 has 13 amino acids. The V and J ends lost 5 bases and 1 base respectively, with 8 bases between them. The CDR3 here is CASSRTGNTEAFF. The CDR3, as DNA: TGTGCCAGCAGCCGTACAGGGAACACTGAAGCTTTCTTT. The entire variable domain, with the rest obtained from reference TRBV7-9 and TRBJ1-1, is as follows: DTGVSQNPRHKITKRGQNVTFRCDPISEHNRLYWYRQTLGQGPEFLTYFQNEAQLEKSRLLSDRFSAERPKGSFSTLEIQRTEQGDSAMYLCASSRTGNTEAFFGQGTRLTVV.

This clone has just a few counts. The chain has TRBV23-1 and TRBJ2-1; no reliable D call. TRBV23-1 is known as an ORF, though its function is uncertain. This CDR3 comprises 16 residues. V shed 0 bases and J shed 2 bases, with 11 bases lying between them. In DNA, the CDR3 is TGCGCCAGCAGTCAATCGCCGTGGGCTCCCTACAATGAGCAGTTCTTC. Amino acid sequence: CASSQSPWAPYNEQFF.

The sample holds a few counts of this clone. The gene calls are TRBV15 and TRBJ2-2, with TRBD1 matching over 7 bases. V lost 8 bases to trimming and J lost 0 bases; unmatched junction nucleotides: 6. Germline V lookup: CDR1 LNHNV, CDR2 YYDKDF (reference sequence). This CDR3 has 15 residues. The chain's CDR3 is CATQGGGSNTGELFF. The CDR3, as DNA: TGTGCCACCCAAGGGGGCGGATCGAACACCGGGGAGCTGTTTTTT.

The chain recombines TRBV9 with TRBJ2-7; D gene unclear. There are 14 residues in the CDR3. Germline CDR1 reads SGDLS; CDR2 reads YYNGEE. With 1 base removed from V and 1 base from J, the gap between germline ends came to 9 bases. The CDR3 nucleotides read TGTGCCAGCAGCGTATCAGACATTTCCTACGAGCAGTACTTC. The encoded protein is CASSVSDISYEQYF.

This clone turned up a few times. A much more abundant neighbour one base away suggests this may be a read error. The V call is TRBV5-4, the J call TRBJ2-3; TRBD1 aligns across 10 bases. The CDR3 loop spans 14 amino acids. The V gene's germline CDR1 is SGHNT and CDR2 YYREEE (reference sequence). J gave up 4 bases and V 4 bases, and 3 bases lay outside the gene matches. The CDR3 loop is CASSTGTGADTQYF. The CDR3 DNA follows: TGTGCCAGCAGCACCGGGACAGGGGCAGATACGCAGTATTTT.

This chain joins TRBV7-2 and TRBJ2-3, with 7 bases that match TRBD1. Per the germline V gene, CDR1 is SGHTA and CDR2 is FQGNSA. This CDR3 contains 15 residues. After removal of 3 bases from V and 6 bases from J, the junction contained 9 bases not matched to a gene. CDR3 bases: TGTGCCAGCAGCTTCCCCCAGGGGGTTGCGGATACGCAGTATTTT. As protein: CASSFPQGVADTQYF.